Below, 15 T cell receptor beta chains from the same sample are listed, as sequenced in a study of blood T cell repertoires in COVID-19. Only in-frame clones appear in the TCRdb table, and some are missing; sequencing was by immunoSEQ multiplex PCR. The sample holds about 89,000 clones, more than 65% seen once. Sequencing was performed on peripheral blood. The receptors here all came from an elderly woman with acute or convalescent COVID-19.

The J gene is TRBJ1-4, the V gene TRBV4-3; D might be TRBD1 (6 bases). Germline V gene sequence: CDR1 LGHNA, CDR2 YSLEER. The CDR3 spans 15 residues. Trimming pared 5 bases from V and 2 bases from J, leaving 12 bases between. The DNA of the CDR3 is TGCGCCAGCAGCGGGGGCCTCTCGACTAATGAAAAACTGTTTTTT. It yields the protein CASSGGLSTNEKLFF.

This sequence joins TRBV18 and TRBJ2-3; perhaps TRBD1 as D (5 bases). This CDR3 region has 15 residues. CDR1 is KGHSH, CDR2 LQKENI, per germline. Trimming stripped 2 bases from V and 1 base from J, with 10 bases between. The DNA of the CDR3 is TGTGCCAGCTCACCAGGACAACTTGGCACAGATACGCAGTATTTT. This gives the protein CASSPGQLGTDTQYF.

The chain couples TRBV3-1 (or the pseudogene TRBV3-2) to TRBJ2-5; TRBD1 matches at 9 bases. The germline CDR1 and CDR2 sequences are LGHDT and YNNKEL (reference sequence). The CDR3 loop spans 14 amino acids. The junction had 2 bases not matched to a gene; V was cut back by 4 bases and J by 2 bases. This CDR3 is CASSLGTGQETQYF. The CDR3, as DNA: TGTGCCAGCAGCCTCGGGACAGGGCAAGAGACCCAGTACTTC.

This chain links TRBV6-5 with TRBJ1-1; 7 bases align to TRBD1. CDR3 length equals 13 residues. The V segment lost 6 bases and the J segment 4 bases; nucleotides outside the gene matches: 5. The germline CDR1 and CDR2 sequences are MNHEY and SVGAGI. The CDR3 sequence is CASRRGQVTEAFF. The CDR3 DNA reads as TGTGCCAGCAGGAGGGGGCAGGTCACTGAAGCTTTCTTT.

This chain uses TRBV5-8 with TRBJ1-6; no clear D gene. Trimming cost V 3 bases and J 0 bases, with 10 bases left between them. The germline gives CDR1 SGHTS, CDR2 YDEGEE. This CDR3 spans 16 amino acids. The CDR3 DNA follows: TGTGCCAGCAGCTCAATCCGGAGCTCCTATAATTCACCCCTCCACTTT. Its translation is CASSSIRSSYNSPLHF.

The rearrangement uses TRBV12-3 or TRBV12-4 and TRBJ2-3; no firm D call. The CDR3 totals 12 residues. The V end lost 7 bases, the J end lost 2 bases, and 7 bases lay between the germline ends. CDR3 sequence reads: CASTRLTDTQYF. CDR3 coding DNA: TGTGCCAGCACCCGTCTCACAGATACGCAGTATTTT.

This clone was detected once. The chain couples TRBV11-2 to TRBJ2-3; no firm D call. The germline gives CDR1 SGHAT, CDR2 FQNNGV. The CDR3 spans 17 residues. Trimming left V 2 bases short and J 2 bases short, with 17 bases between. The CDR3 DNA is TGTGCCAGCAGCTTACAGCCCCCTAGTGCAGTCACAGATACGCAGTATTTT. It specifies CASSLQPPSAVTDTQYF.

The V gene is TRBV28, the J gene TRBJ1-1, with D maybe TRBD1 (5 bases). Germline V gene data show CDR1 as MDHEN and CDR2 as SYDVKM. The CDR3 is made up of 15 amino acids. V was clipped by 6 bases and J by 1 base, with 15 bases between them. The CDR3 protein is CASRTSAGKNTEAFF. CDR3 coding DNA: TGTGCCAGCAGGACCTCGGCAGGGAAGAACACTGAAGCTTTCTTT. Supplemented by reference TRBV28 and TRBJ1-1, the full variable domain reads DVKVTQSSRYLVKRTGEKVFLECVQDMDHENMFWYRQDPGLGLRLIYFSYDVKMKEKGDIPEGYSVSREKKERFSLILESASTNQTSMYLCASRTSAGKNTEAFFGQGTRLTVV.

This rearrangement joins TRBV15 to TRBJ2-7, with D possibly matching TRBD1 (6 bases). This CDR3 region has 15 residues. Germline V gene data show CDR1 as LNHNV and CDR2 as YYDKDF (reference sequence). V lost 3 bases, J lost 2 bases, and 14 bases lay in between. In nucleotides, the CDR3 is TGTGCCACCAGCAGTGGCCAGGGGCTGGCCTACGAGCAGTACGTC. Protein: CATSSGQGLAYEQYV.

The chain has TRBV6-1 and TRBJ1-5; weak D call: TRBD1 (5 bases). Germline loops: CDR1 MNHNS, CDR2 SASEGT. This CDR3 spans 14 amino acids. The V end lost 7 bases, the J end lost 0 bases, and 10 bases lay between the germline ends. The CDR3 DNA is TGTGCCAGCACTGCCGGGGGTAGCAATCAGCCCCAGCATTTT. This translates into CASTAGGSNQPQHF.

The rearrangement uses TRBV9 and TRBJ2-2; 11 positions agree with TRBD1. The CDR3 sequence is 15 residues long. The J segment lost 7 bases and the V segment lost 5 bases, leaving 7 bases of the junction unmatched. In germline, CDR1 is SGDLS, CDR2 YYNGEE. CDR3 sequence: CASRPGQGENGELFF. The CDR3 nucleotides read TGTGCCAGCAGGCCGGGACAGGGGGAGAACGGGGAGCTGTTTTTT.

The chain employs TRBV28 and TRBJ1-1, with a weak D call TRBD1 (5 bases). The CDR3 is 16 amino acids. CDR1 is MDHEN, CDR2 SYDVKM, per germline. V lost 6 bases and J 4 bases, leaving 21 bases between the germline ends. The CDR3, as DNA: TGTGCCAGCAGCCCCCGGGACGGACGGAGGGGCACTGAAGCTTTCTTT. Its protein product is CASSPRDGRRGTEAFF. The variable domain in full, completed from reference TRBV28 and TRBJ1-1, reads DVKVTQSSRYLVKRTGEKVFLECVQDMDHENMFWYRQDPGLGLRLIYFSYDVKMKEKGDIPEGYSVSREKKERFSLILESASTNQTSMYLCASSPRDGRRGTEAFFGQGTRLTVV.

The chain uses TRBV5-1 and TRBJ2-3; TRBD2 aligns across 8 bases. Trimming removed 0 bases from V and 2 bases from J; junction bases left unmatched: 5. The CDR3 runs 16 residues. The germline V gene encodes CDR1 SGHRS and CDR2 YFSETQ. CDR3: CASSLGSGDATDTQYF. For the CDR3, the DNA is TGCGCCAGCAGCTTGGGTAGCGGGGATGCCACAGATACGCAGTATTTT.

The sample holds a few counts of this clone. The chain is built from TRBV29-1 and TRBJ1-2, with TRBD1 as a possible D gene (5 bases). Germline loops: CDR1 SQVTM, CDR2 ANQGSEA. V lost 0 bases and J lost 3, with 11 bases in between. The CDR3 sequence is 14 residues long. The CDR3 sequence: CSVEDRDRDYGYTF. CDR3 coding DNA: TGCAGCGTTGAAGATCGCGACAGAGACTATGGCTACACCTTC.

This clone occurred once. V usage is TRBV7-9 and J usage is TRBJ1-3, with TRBD1 matching 8 bases. This CDR3 comprises 16 residues. V was pared by 1 base and J by 4 bases, with 6 bases of the junction left unmatched. The germline CDR1 and CDR2 sequences are SEHNR and FQNEAQ (reference sequence). DNA for the CDR3: TGTGCCAGCAGCTTAGGCCTGACAGGGGCCGGAAACACCATATATTTT. It yields the protein CASSLGLTGAGNTIYF.